This TCR beta chain was profiled in a study of CD8 T cells in ankylosing spondylitis. Study observations and caveats: Before this, some motif variants had been reported in reactive arthritis synovial fluid and blood. The study identified a TCR beta motif of under ten highly homologous variants that appeared characteristic of ankylosing spondylitis blood. Disease-linked clones were CD8+ and relatively rare in peripheral blood.

The CDR3 sequence is 14 residues long. The V gene lost 3 bases and the J gene lost 2 bases, with 11 bases spanning the gap. This clonotype has a handful of counts. Its antigen is unknown. A single record per CDR3 protein comes from TCRdb applying MiXCR to the 5' RACE reads. The data contain 450,000 or so distinct CDR3 sequences, roughly a quarter of them singletons. The source is a male donor with ankylosing spondylitis. Sequences were obtained from blood, either unsorted or a sorted T cell fraction (not recorded which). The chain recombines TRBV12-3 or TRBV12-4 with TRBJ2-7, with a tentative D call TRBD2 (5 bases). The CDR3 sequence: CASSLTTGPYEQYF. The CDR3 region has the DNA TGTGCCAGCAGTTTGACTACTGGGCCCTACGAGCAGTACTTC.